This TCR beta chain was identified during a study of blood T cell repertoires in COVID-19. The V and J ends lost 3 bases and 3 bases respectively, with 7 bases between them. Per germline, CDR1 WNHNN and CDR2 SYGVQD (reference sequence). The CDR3 loop spans 13 amino acids. How the authors handled the data: Reference gene primer amplification gave nucleated cell count estimates. Libraries were prepared by immunoSEQ multiplex PCR; TCRdb keeps only in-frame clonotypes and omits some of them. V, J and clone size are taken as reported in that table, and D and trimming were inferred from the DNA itself. The sample contains tens of thousands of clones, roughly 84% of which appear only once.

The chain carries TRBV10-1 and TRBJ2-3, with a weak D call TRBD2 (5 bases). The source material was peripheral blood. The source of this sequence is a man aged 45-60 years with active COVID-19. The CDR3 region is CASSEADTDTQYF. In DNA form, the CDR3 reads TGCGCCAGCAGTGAAGCGGATACAGATACGCAGTATTTT.